The rows below give T cell receptor beta chains drawn from one sample of a study of cytomegalovirus exposure and HLA in healthy donors. Profiled with immunoSEQ multiplex PCR; TCRdb holds only in-frame clones, not every one. The table has 97,000 or so clones, 60% to 80% seen once. Material: PBMCs. These receptors were collected from a male donor in good health and CMV-seropositive. Both conserved end residues are part of each CDR3. The D gene is left open where the match is weak. Rows may omit the clone size; those that give it use once, few, many or a size class.

TGTGCCAGCAGCTCGGGGGTCTATGGCTACACCTTC	CASSSGVYGYTF	few	TRBV5-6	TRBJ1-2	.
TGTGCCAGCAGCTTGGGGGTAGCGGGAGTATCAGAGACCCAGTACTTC	CASSLGVAGVSETQYF	few	TRBV5-4	TRBJ2-5	TRBD2
TGTGCCAGCACCCCCTGGCGGGGTCAAGAGACCCAGTACTTC	CASTPWRGQETQYF	.	TRBV7-2	TRBJ2-5	.
TGCGCCAGCAGCTGGACTAGCGCTAATGAGCAGTTCTTC	CASSWTSANEQFF	.	TRBV5-1	TRBJ2-1	TRBD2
TGTGCCAGCAGTTCCGGCTACGAGCAGTACTTC	CASSSGYEQYF	.	TRBV28	TRBJ2-7	.
TGCAGCGTTGAAGGGGCGGGCCAAGAAAAACTGTTTTTT	CSVEGAGQEKLFF	.	TRBV29-1	TRBJ1-4	.
TGTGCCAGCAGCCCCCACCTCGCCGGCAATGAGCAGTTCTTC	CASSPHLAGNEQFF	few	TRBV9	TRBJ2-1	.
TGTGCCAGCAGCTGGGATCCAGGGTCATTTAGCACAGATACGCAGTATTTT	CASSWDPGSFSTDTQYF	once	TRBV5-4	TRBJ2-3	.
TGTGCCGGCTTACAGGGCTCAGGTGGCTACACCTTC	CAGLQGSGGYTF	once	TRBV7-9	TRBJ1-2	.
TGTGCCAGCAGCCTCAGCGCGTACAATGAGCAGTTCTTC	CASSLSAYNEQFF	.	TRBV11-3	TRBJ2-1	.